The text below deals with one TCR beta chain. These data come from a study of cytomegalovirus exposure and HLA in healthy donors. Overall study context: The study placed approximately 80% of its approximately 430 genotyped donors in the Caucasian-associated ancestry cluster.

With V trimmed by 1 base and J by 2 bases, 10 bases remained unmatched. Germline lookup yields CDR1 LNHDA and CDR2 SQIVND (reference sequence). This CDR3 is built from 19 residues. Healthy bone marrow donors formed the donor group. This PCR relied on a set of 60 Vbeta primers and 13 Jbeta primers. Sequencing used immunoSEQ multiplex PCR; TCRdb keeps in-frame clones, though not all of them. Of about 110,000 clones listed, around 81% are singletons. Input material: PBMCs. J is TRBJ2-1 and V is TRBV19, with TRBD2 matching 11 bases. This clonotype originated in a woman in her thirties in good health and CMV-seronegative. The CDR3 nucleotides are TGTGCCAGTAGTATAGGTCTAGCGGGAGGTCGGATCCCCTACAATGAGCAGTTCTTC. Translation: CASSIGLAGGRIPYNEQFF.